This T cell receptor beta chain was sequenced for a study of glioma-infiltrating T cells after dendritic cell vaccination. Study observations and caveats: Estimated pretreatment TIL content predicted outcome after dendritic cell vaccination.

Input was 2 to 2.5 ug genomic DNA, or all available if less. Assay: immunoSEQ multiplex PCR; the TCRdb copy retains only in-frame clones and omits some. The sample holds 85,000 or so clones, approximately 81% seen once. About this clone itself: Its antigen is not identified.

CDR3 length: 15 residues. Germline values: CDR1 SGDLS, CDR2 YYNGEE. V dropped 4 bases and J dropped 3; count of bases not matched to a gene: 5. Time point noted: after dendritic cell vaccination, including at tumor progression/relapse. V gene TRBV9 combines with J gene TRBJ2-1; TRBD2 aligns across 9 bases. Here the sequenced sample was blood, taken after dendritic cell vaccination. This TCR derives from a human donor with glioblastoma. CDR3 sequence (DNA): TGTGCCAGCAGCCTTAGCGGGAGCAACTACAATGAGCAGTTCTTC. This translates into CASSLSGSNYNEQFF.